Listed below are T cell receptor beta chains from one sample, sequenced in a study of identical twins. Via MiXCR, TCRdb re-called the 5' RACE reads, giving one row per CDR3 protein. The sample lists hundreds of thousands of distinct CDR3 sequences; around 8.3% were seen once. These data were also reused for a study on yellow fever vaccine responses in identical twins.

The material sequenced was PBMCs. These receptor sequences come from a woman between 18 and 29 years old in good health. The CDR3 runs from the conserved cysteine through the conserved F or W. The D gene is left open where the match is weak. Expanded clones get a size class; other rows say once, few or many, or leave the size out.

few,NA,TRBJ2-1,TRBV6-5,TGTGCCAGCAGTTACCCAGCGGGCCTTAACAATGAGCAGTTCTTC,CASSYPAGLNNEQFF
NA,TRBD2,TRBJ2-1,TRBV2,TGTGCCAGCAGTCTTAAGCGGGGGGGGGAGTTCTTC,CASSLKRGGEFF
many,NA,TRBJ2-1,TRBV28,TGTGCCAGCCTATCCGTGACAGACCAATACAATGAGCAGTTCTTC,CASLSVTDQYNEQFF
few,TRBD2,TRBJ2-5,TRBV6-5,TGTGCCAGCAGTTTACGGACTAGCAGGGTCCAAGAGACCCAGTACTTC,CASSLRTSRVQETQYF
few,TRBD2,TRBJ2-1,TRBV20-1,TGCAGTGCTAGACTAGCGGGGGGGCCCCACAATGAGCAGTTCTTC,CSARLAGGPHNEQFF
NA,NA,TRBJ2-7,TRBV7-8,TGTGCCAGCAGCCCAGCGACCGGTTTCCTGAGCTCCTACGAGCAGTACTTC,CASSPATGFLSSYEQYF
few,NA,TRBJ2-3,TRBV7-3,TGTGCCAGCAGCTTTGGTGGTTACGGGGATACGCAGTATTTT,CASSFGGYGDTQYF
many,TRBD2,TRBJ2-2,TRBV20-1,TGCAGTGCTAGTTCGCTAGCGGGAGCCGGGGAGCTGTTTTTT,CSASSLAGAGELFF
few,NA,TRBJ2-5,TRBV7-9,TGTGCCAGCAGCTCGGGGGACAGCTACCAAGAGACCCAGTACTTC,CASSSGDSYQETQYF
many,NA,TRBJ2-5,TRBV12-3/TRBV12-4,TGTGCCAGCAGTACCCTACGGGGAAACCAAGAGACCCAGTACTTC,CASSTLRGNQETQYF
NA,NA,TRBJ1-4,TRBV6-1,TGTGCCAGCAGAAAAGGGAGAGGAGCTAATGAAAAACTGTTTTTT,CASRKGRGANEKLFF
many,NA,TRBJ1-1,TRBV9,TGTGCCAGCAGCGTAGACTTGGGGTCAACTGAAGCTTTCTTT,CASSVDLGSTEAFF
NA,NA,TRBJ1-6,TRBV6-1,TGTGCCAGCAGTCCCTTATCATCCGGCTCACCCCTCCACTTT,CASSPLSSGSPLHF
NA,TRBD2,TRBJ2-1,TRBV20-1,TGCAGTGCTGGGACTAGTGGCTCCTACAATGAGCAGTTCTTC,CSAGTSGSYNEQFF
few,NA,TRBJ2-5,TRBV11-2,TGTGCCAGCAGCTTAGAGGGAGAGGGGACCCAGTACTTC,CASSLEGEGTQYF
NA,NA,TRBJ2-2,TRBV20-1,TGCAGTGCTAGAGGAGACAGGGAATTAGCGGGAAAGACCGGCGGGGAGCTGTTTTTT,CSARGDRELAGKTGGELFF
NA,NA,TRBJ1-6,TRBV11-2,TGTGCCAGCAGCCCGGCTGCGGGTTCACCCCTCCACTTT,CASSPAAGSPLHF